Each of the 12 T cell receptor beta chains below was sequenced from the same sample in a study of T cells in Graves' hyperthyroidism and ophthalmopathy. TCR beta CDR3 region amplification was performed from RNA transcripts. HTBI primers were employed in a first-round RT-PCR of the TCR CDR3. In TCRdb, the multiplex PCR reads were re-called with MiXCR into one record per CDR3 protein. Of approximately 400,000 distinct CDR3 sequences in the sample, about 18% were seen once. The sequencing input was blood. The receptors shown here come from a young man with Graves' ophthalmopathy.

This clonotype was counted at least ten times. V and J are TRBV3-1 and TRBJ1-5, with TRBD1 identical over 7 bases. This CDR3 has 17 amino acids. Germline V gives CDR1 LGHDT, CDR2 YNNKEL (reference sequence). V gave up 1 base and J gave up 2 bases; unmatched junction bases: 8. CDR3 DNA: TGTGCCAGCAGCCAAGCAACAGGGGTAGTGTGCAATCAGCCCCAGCATTTT. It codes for CASSQATGVVCNQPQHF.

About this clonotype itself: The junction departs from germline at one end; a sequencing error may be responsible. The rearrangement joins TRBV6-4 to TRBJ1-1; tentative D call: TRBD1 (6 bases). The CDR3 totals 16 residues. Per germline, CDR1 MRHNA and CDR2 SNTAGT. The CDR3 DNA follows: TGTGCCAGCAGTGACTCGGCCGGGGGCGCGTACACTGCAGCTTTCTTT. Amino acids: CASSDSAGGAYTAAFF.

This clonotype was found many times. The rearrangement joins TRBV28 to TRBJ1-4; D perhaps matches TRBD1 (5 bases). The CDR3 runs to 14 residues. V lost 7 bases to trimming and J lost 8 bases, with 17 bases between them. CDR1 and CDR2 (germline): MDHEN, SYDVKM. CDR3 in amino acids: CASTYPGGEEKLFF. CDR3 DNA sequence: TGTGCCAGCACCTACCCGGGGGGTGAGGAAAAACTGTTTTTT.

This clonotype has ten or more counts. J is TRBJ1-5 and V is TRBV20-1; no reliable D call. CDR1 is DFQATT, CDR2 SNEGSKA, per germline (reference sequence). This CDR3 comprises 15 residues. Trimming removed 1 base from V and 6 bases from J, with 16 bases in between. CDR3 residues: CSARGERAGIQPQHF. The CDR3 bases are TGCAGTGCTAGAGGAGAAAGGGCGGGGATTCAGCCCCAGCATTTT.

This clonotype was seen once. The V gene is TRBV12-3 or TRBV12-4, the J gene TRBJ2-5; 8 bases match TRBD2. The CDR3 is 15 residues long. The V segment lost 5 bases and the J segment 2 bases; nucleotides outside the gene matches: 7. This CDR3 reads CASSVTSASQETQYF. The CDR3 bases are TGTGCCAGCAGTGTGACTAGCGCCTCTCAAGAGACCCAGTACTTC.

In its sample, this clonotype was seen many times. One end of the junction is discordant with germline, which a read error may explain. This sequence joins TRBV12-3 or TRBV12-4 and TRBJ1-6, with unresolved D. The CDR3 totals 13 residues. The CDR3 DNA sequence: TGTGCCACCAGTTGGAGACCGGGGTCACCCCTCCACTTT. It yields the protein CATSWRPGSPLHF.

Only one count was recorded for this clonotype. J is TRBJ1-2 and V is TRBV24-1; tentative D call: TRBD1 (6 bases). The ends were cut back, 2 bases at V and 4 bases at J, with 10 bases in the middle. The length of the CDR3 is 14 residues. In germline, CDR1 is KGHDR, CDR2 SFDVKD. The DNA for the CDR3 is TGTGCCACCAGTGATTCCCCAGGGGCCTATGGCTACACCTTC. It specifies CATSDSPGAYGYTF.

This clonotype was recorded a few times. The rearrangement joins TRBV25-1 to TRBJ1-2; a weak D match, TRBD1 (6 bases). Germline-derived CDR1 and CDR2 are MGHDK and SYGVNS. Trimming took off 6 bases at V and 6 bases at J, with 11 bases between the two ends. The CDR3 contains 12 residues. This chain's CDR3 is CASRQGGDGYTF. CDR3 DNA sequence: TGTGCCAGCAGACAGGGTGGGGATGGCTACACCTTC.

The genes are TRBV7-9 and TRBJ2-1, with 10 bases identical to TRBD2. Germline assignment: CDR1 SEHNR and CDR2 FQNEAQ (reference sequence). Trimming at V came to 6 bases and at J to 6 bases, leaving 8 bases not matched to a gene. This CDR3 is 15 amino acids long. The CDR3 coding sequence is TGTGCCAGCAGTCGGGACTCTAGCGGGAGCAATGAGCAGTTCTTC. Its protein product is CASSRDSSGSNEQFF.

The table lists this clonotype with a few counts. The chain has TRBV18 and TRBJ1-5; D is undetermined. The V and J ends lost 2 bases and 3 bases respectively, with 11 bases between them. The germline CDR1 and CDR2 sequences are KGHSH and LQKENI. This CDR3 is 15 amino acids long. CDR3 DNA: TGTGCCAGCTCACCAGAGGCAGTGGTCAATCAGCCCCAGCATTTT. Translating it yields CASSPEAVVNQPQHF.

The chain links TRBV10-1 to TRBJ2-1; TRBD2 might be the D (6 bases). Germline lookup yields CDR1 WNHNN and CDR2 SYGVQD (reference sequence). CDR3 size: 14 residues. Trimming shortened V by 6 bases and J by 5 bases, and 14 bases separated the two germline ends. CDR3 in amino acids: CASRAGTANNEQFF. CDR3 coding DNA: TGCGCCAGCAGAGCCGGGACTGCGAACAATGAGCAGTTCTTC.

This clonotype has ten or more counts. CDR3 coding DNA: TGCGCCAGCTCGCCGGGGGGCGCAAATGAAAAACTGTTTTTT. This gives the protein CASSPGGANEKLFF. The V call is TRBV5-1, the J call TRBJ1-4; the D gene is possibly TRBD1 (6 bases). Trimming left V 7 bases short and J 5 bases short, with 15 bases between. From germline, CDR1 is SGHRS and CDR2 YFSETQ. The CDR3 totals 14 residues.